The 17 T cell receptor beta chains in this list originate from one sample, sequenced in a study of follicular helper T cells after annual influenza vaccination. The protocol was immunoSEQ multiplex PCR, while the TCRdb copy is restricted to in-frame clones and leaves out a portion. Counted here are about 14,000 clones, roughly 81% occurring once; the ten biggest clones make up more than 0.25%. Specified time point: 2014-2015 season, pre-vaccination. Sequenced material: CXCR5- memory CD4+ T cells sorted from blood, taken on the day of influenza vaccination. These receptor sequences come from an adult who received the influenza vaccine.

This rearrangement joins TRBV5-6 to TRBJ2-3; 8 bases match TRBD2. Trimming took 4 bases from V and 3 from J; bases not matched to a gene: 16. Per germline, CDR1 SGHDT and CDR2 YYEEEE. CDR3 length equals 18 residues. The CDR3 DNA follows: TGTGCCAGCAGCCGTACGACGGGGGGGACCGTGTATACAGATACGCAGTATTTT. As protein: CASSRTTGGTVYTDTQYF. Drawing the rest from reference TRBV5-6 and TRBJ2-3, the complete variable domain is DAGVTQSPTHLIKTRGQQVTLRCSPKSGHDTVSWYQQALGQGPQFIFQYYEEEERQRGNFPDRFSGHQFPNYSSELNVNALLLGDSALYLCASSRTTGGTVYTDTQYFGPGTRLTVL.

This rearrangement joins TRBV9 to TRBJ2-2, with 12 bases identical to TRBD2. CDR1 SGDLS and CDR2 YYNGEE come from the germline V gene. The CDR3 is made up of 18 amino acids. The J segment lost 4 bases and the V segment lost 2 bases, leaving 9 bases of the junction unmatched. The DNA of the CDR3 is TGTGCCAGCAGCGTGGTCCCGACTAGCGGGGGCACCACCGGGGAGCTGTTTTTT. Encoded protein: CASSVVPTSGGTTGELFF.

This rearrangement joins TRBV4-1 to TRBJ2-1; D might be TRBD1 (6 bases). Trimming removed 1 base from V and 1 base from J, with 11 bases in between. The germline gives CDR1 MGHRA, CDR2 YSYEKL. CDR3 length: 16 residues. The CDR3 DNA reads as TGCGCCAGCAGCCAAGGCCCAAGGGGGTCCTACAATGAGCAGTTCTTC. This codes for CASSQGPRGSYNEQFF.

The chain uses TRBV25-1 and TRBJ2-2; the D gene is possibly TRBD2 (6 bases). The CDR3 length is 16 residues. Trimming took 3 bases from V and 4 from J, leaving 15 bases between them. The V gene's germline CDR1 is MGHDK and CDR2 SYGVNS. In nucleotides, the CDR3 is TGTGCCAGCAGTGAGACCCGGAGGGCGGGCACCGGGGAGCTGTTTTTT. Amino acid sequence: CASSETRRAGTGELFF. Drawing the rest from reference TRBV25-1 and TRBJ2-2, the complete variable domain is EADIYQTPRYLVIGTGKKITLECSQTMGHDKMYWYQQDPGMELHLIHYSYGVNSTEKGDLSSESTVSRIRTEHFPLTLESARPSHTSQYLCASSETRRAGTGELFFGEGSRLTVL.

The V and J genes are TRBV27 and TRBJ1-4; 7 nucleotides align to TRBD1. J lost 1 base, V lost 5 bases, and 10 bases had no gene match. The V gene's germline CDR1 is MNHEY and CDR2 SMNVEV (reference sequence). The CDR3 contains 17 residues. The DNA for the CDR3 is TGTGCCAGCAGTCCGGGACAGCTTGGGGTAACTAATGAAAAACTGTTTTTT. Its protein is CASSPGQLGVTNEKLFF.

This chain joins TRBV5-1 and TRBJ1-2; D uncertain. Germline V lookup: CDR1 SGHRS, CDR2 YFSETQ. The CDR3 is 16 amino acids. V was pared by 3 bases and J by 4 bases, with 19 bases between. The CDR3 bases are TGCGCCAGCAGCTCCGACCGCATGATTATTGGCTATGGCTACACCTTC. Amino acid sequence: CASSSDRMIIGYGYTF.

This chain joins TRBV18 and TRBJ2-1; D unresolved. The V gene lost 3 bases and the J gene lost 4 bases, with 13 bases spanning the gap. The CDR3 length is 15 residues. CDR1 and CDR2 from the germline V gene are KGHSH and LQKENI. This CDR3 reads CASSPSSPTYNEQFF. The CDR3 nucleotides read TGTGCCAGCTCACCCTCATCCCCCACTTACAATGAGCAGTTCTTC.

This chain joins TRBV7-9 and TRBJ2-3; D uncertain. Germline CDR1 SEHNR, CDR2 FQNEAQ (reference sequence). The CDR3 length is 15 residues. The ends were cut back, 4 bases at V and 0 bases at J, with 11 bases in the middle. CDR3 protein: CASSSRQTSTDTQYF. In DNA form, the CDR3 reads TGTGCCAGCAGCTCTAGACAAACTAGCACAGATACGCAGTATTTT.

This chain links TRBV9 with TRBJ2-5; 10 bases match TRBD2. V gave up 0 bases and J gave up 4 bases; unmatched junction bases: 6. This CDR3 region has 16 residues. Germline assignment: CDR1 SGDLS and CDR2 YYNGEE. The CDR3 DNA is TGTGCCAGCAGCGTAGGGGATAGCGGGGGGACAGAGACCCAGTACTTC. Its protein is CASSVGDSGGTETQYF.

This chain connects TRBV28 to TRBJ2-5; possible D gene TRBD2, 7 bases. With the DNA end fitting TRBJ2-7 better, the J assignment may be wrong. Germline V gene sequence: CDR1 MDHEN, CDR2 SYDVKM. The CDR3 covers 16 residues. The CDR3 reads CASSPSGRGSSYEQYF. CDR3 DNA: TGTGCCAGCAGCCCCTCGGGGAGGGGGAGCTCCTACGAGCAGTACTTC.

The rearrangement joins TRBV10-2 to TRBJ2-4; D remains ambiguous. This CDR3 is 15 amino acids long. V dropped 2 bases and J dropped 3 bases, with 11 bases sitting between them. The V gene's germline CDR1 is WSHSY and CDR2 SAAADI. CDR3 sequence reads: CASSETGWSKNIQYF. The CDR3 DNA sequence: TGCGCCAGCAGTGAGACCGGGTGGAGCAAAAACATTCAGTACTTC.

V gene TRBV7-2 combines with J gene TRBJ1-1, with 9 bases that match TRBD1. The CDR3 is 15 amino acids. Per the germline V gene, CDR1 is SGHTA and CDR2 is FQGNSA. The junction had 13 bases not matched to a gene; V was cut back by 7 bases and J by 7 bases. CDR3 loop: CASTKGGTGLNEAFF. Written as DNA, the CDR3 is TGTGCCAGCACCAAGGGGGGGACAGGGCTAAATGAAGCTTTCTTT.

V is TRBV11-2 and J is TRBJ1-3; D remains unclear. CDR3 length equals 12 residues. V lost 3 bases and J lost 4, with 4 bases in between. Germline V gene lookup returns CDR1 SGHAT and CDR2 FQNNGV. CDR3 nucleotide sequence: TGTGCCAGCAGCTTTTACGGAAACACCATATATTTT. The encoded protein is CASSFYGNTIYF.

This clone showed up just a few times. This CDR3 reads CAFWDRGYEQYF. In nucleotides, the CDR3 is TGCGCCTTTTGGGACAGGGGCTACGAGCAGTACTTC. This sequence joins TRBV10-1 and TRBJ2-7, with 10 bases that match TRBD1. The germline V gene has CDR1 WNHNN and CDR2 SYGVQD (reference sequence). The CDR3 sequence is 12 residues long. The trim removed 11 bases at V and 3 bases at J, leaving 4 bases unmatched.

This clone showed up just once. The chain couples TRBV6-6 to TRBJ2-5; TRBD2 agrees at 8 bases. Germline assignment: CDR1 MNHNY and CDR2 SVGAGI (reference sequence). Germline trimming cut 0 bases from V and 5 bases from J; bases unmatched to any gene: 8. The CDR3 has 16 residues. Here the CDR3 DNA reads TGTGCCAGCAGTTACTCTAGCGGGGCAAGGCGGGAGACCCAGTACTTC. Its translation is CASSYSSGARRETQYF.

Concerning this clone itself: This same CDR3 is encoded by further DNA sequences in the sample. V gene TRBV5-6 combines with J gene TRBJ2-3; 15 positions match TRBD2. Germline loops: CDR1 SGHDT, CDR2 YYEEEE. The CDR3 sequence is 18 residues long. The trim removed 4 bases at V and 4 bases at J, leaving 10 bases unmatched. In DNA form, the CDR3 reads TGTGCCAGCAGCCTAGGACTAGCGGGGGGGCGGGGTGCAGATACGCAGTATTTT. Protein: CASSLGLAGGRGADTQYF.

The J gene is TRBJ2-7, the V gene TRBV2; D may be TRBD1 (7 bases). This CDR3 is built from 13 residues. The V gene's germline CDR1 is SNHLY and CDR2 FYNNEI. V was shortened by 8 bases and J by 2 bases, with 13 bases between the two germline ends. In DNA form, the CDR3 reads TGTGCCAGCGAGGCAGGGGGGACCTACGAGCAGTACTTC. It translates to CASEAGGTYEQYF.